Listed below are T cell receptor beta chains from one sample, sequenced in a study of CD8 T cells in Susac syndrome. TCRdb redid the calling of the immunoSEQ multiplex PCR reads with MiXCR, one entry per CDR3 protein. The sample holds 140,000 to 150,000 distinct CDR3 sequences, roughly 94% seen once. Material for sequencing was CD4+ T cells from PBMCs. These receptor sequences come from a human donor in good health. The CDR3 runs from the conserved cysteine through the conserved F or W. A D gene is named only where the DNA matches it firmly. Clone sizes are given selectively: once, few, many, or a class where the clone is expanded.

CDR3nt: TGCGCCAGCAGCTTGGCCATAACTGGGGCCAACGTCCTGACTTTC
CDR3aa: CASSLAITGANVLTF
j_gene: TRBJ2-6
abundance: .
v_gene: TRBV5-1
d_gene: .

CDR3nt: TGTGCCAGCAGCGCCCTAGCTAACTATGGCTACACCTTC
CDR3aa: CASSALANYGYTF
j_gene: TRBJ1-2
abundance: .
v_gene: TRBV9
d_gene: .

CDR3nt: TGTGCCAGCAGTGAAGAGAGTCGAGAGGGAGCTTTCTTT
CDR3aa: CASSEESREGAFF
j_gene: TRBJ1-1
abundance: .
v_gene: TRBV2
d_gene: .

CDR3nt: TGCAGCGCGGGGGGGAATGAGCAGTTCTTC
CDR3aa: CSAGGNEQFF
j_gene: TRBJ2-1
abundance: .
v_gene: TRBV29-1
d_gene: TRBD2

CDR3nt: TGCGCCAGCAGCCTCAGGGTTGGAGCCAAAAACATTCAGTACTTC
CDR3aa: CASSLRVGAKNIQYF
j_gene: TRBJ2-4
abundance: once
v_gene: TRBV5-1
d_gene: .

CDR3nt: TGTGCCAGCAGCTTACCGGGACAGGGCTCGTACGAGCAGTACTTC
CDR3aa: CASSLPGQGSYEQYF
j_gene: TRBJ2-7
abundance: .
v_gene: TRBV7-2
d_gene: TRBD1

CDR3nt: TGCAGTGCTAACTCCCGTAATAAGAACACCGGGGAGCTGTTTTTT
CDR3aa: CSANSRNKNTGELFF
j_gene: TRBJ2-2
abundance: .
v_gene: TRBV20-1
d_gene: .

CDR3nt: TGCGCCAGCAGACAGGATGCGTACGGCTACACCTTC
CDR3aa: CASRQDAYGYTF
j_gene: TRBJ1-2
abundance: .
v_gene: TRBV10-2
d_gene: .

CDR3nt: TGTGCCAGCAGCCCAATAACAGGGGACTCTGGGGCCAACGTCCTGACTTTC
CDR3aa: CASSPITGDSGANVLTF
j_gene: TRBJ2-6
abundance: .
v_gene: TRBV5-6
d_gene: TRBD1

CDR3nt: TGCGCCAGCAGCCCAGCAGGGGGCAGAGAAGAAAAACTGTTTTTT
CDR3aa: CASSPAGGREEKLFF
j_gene: TRBJ1-4
abundance: .
v_gene: TRBV5-1
d_gene: TRBD1

CDR3nt: TGTGCCAGCAGTTTCCAGGGGGGGTACGAGCAGTACTTC
CDR3aa: CASSFQGGYEQYF
j_gene: TRBJ2-7
abundance: .
v_gene: TRBV6-6
d_gene: .

CDR3nt: TGCAGTGCTAGAGATCCTACTAGCGGGAGGGCAGATACGCAGTATTTT
CDR3aa: CSARDPTSGRADTQYF
j_gene: TRBJ2-3
abundance: .
v_gene: TRBV20-1
d_gene: TRBD2

CDR3nt: TGTGCCTGGGGGACACTATACGAGCAGTACTTC
CDR3aa: CAWGTLYEQYF
j_gene: TRBJ2-7
abundance: few
v_gene: TRBV30
d_gene: .

CDR3nt: TGCAGTGCTGAACAGGGCCCTGAAAACACCATATATTTT
CDR3aa: CSAEQGPENTIYF
j_gene: TRBJ1-3
abundance: .
v_gene: TRBV20-1
d_gene: .

CDR3nt: TGTGCCAGCAGCTTATCCGGGACAGGCACCGAGCAGTACTTC
CDR3aa: CASSLSGTGTEQYF
j_gene: TRBJ2-7
abundance: .
v_gene: TRBV7-6
d_gene: TRBD1

CDR3nt: TGTGCCAGCAGTGAAGCAGTGAGGTCTGGGGCCAACGTCCTGACTTTC
CDR3aa: CASSEAVRSGANVLTF
j_gene: TRBJ2-6
abundance: .
v_gene: TRBV2
d_gene: .

CDR3nt: TGTGCCTGGAGCGCTACAGGGGTCGGCAAAAACATTCAGTACTTC
CDR3aa: CAWSATGVGKNIQYF
j_gene: TRBJ2-4
abundance: .
v_gene: TRBV30
d_gene: TRBD1

CDR3nt: TGCAGTGCTCCCGGGACAGTCGTCACAGATACGCAGTATTTT
CDR3aa: CSAPGTVVTDTQYF
j_gene: TRBJ2-3
abundance: .
v_gene: TRBV20-1
d_gene: TRBD1

CDR3nt: TGCAGTGCGAGGACAGTGAGAACTGAAGCTTTCTTT
CDR3aa: CSARTVRTEAFF
j_gene: TRBJ1-1
abundance: once
v_gene: TRBV20-1
d_gene: .

CDR3nt: TGTGCCAGCAGCTTATCGACAGGGGCCGCGGCTTTCTTT
CDR3aa: CASSLSTGAAAFF
j_gene: TRBJ1-1
abundance: .
v_gene: TRBV7-9
d_gene: TRBD1

CDR3nt: TGTGCCTGGAGCCCCCTCGGGACAAACACCGGGGAGCTGTTTTTT
CDR3aa: CAWSPLGTNTGELFF
j_gene: TRBJ2-2
abundance: .
v_gene: TRBV30
d_gene: .

CDR3nt: TGCGCCAGCAGCTTTCGGGAGATGAACACTGAAGCTTTCTTT
CDR3aa: CASSFREMNTEAFF
j_gene: TRBJ1-1
abundance: .
v_gene: TRBV5-1
d_gene: .

CDR3nt: TGTGCCAGCAGTTATGGGCCGCCAGGCGGTTCCTACGAGCAGTACTTC
CDR3aa: CASSYGPPGGSYEQYF
j_gene: TRBJ2-7
abundance: .
v_gene: TRBV6-6
d_gene: .

CDR3nt: TGCAGCGCTGCGACTAGCGGCTACAATGAGCAGTTCTTC
CDR3aa: CSAATSGYNEQFF
j_gene: TRBJ2-1
abundance: .
v_gene: TRBV29-1
d_gene: TRBD2

CDR3nt: TGCGCCAGCAGGGACAACGTCAACACTGAAGCTTTCTTT
CDR3aa: CASRDNVNTEAFF
j_gene: TRBJ1-1
abundance: .
v_gene: TRBV10-2
d_gene: .

CDR3nt: TGCGCCAGCAGCCAAGGGACAGGGGGGGTCTACGAGCAGTACTTC
CDR3aa: CASSQGTGGVYEQYF
j_gene: TRBJ2-7
abundance: .
v_gene: TRBV4-1
d_gene: TRBD1

CDR3nt: TGTGCCAGCAGTTATCGCGAGACTCGGCGCCACTACAATGAGCAGTTCTTC
CDR3aa: CASSYRETRRHYNEQFF
j_gene: TRBJ2-1
abundance: .
v_gene: TRBV6-5
d_gene: .

CDR3nt: TGTGCCAGCAGCCAAGATCAGCAACTAGCTGGGATCAACGAGCAGTACTTC
CDR3aa: CASSQDQQLAGINEQYF
j_gene: TRBJ2-7
abundance: .
v_gene: TRBV4-2
d_gene: .

CDR3nt: TGTGCCAGCAGTACCCGACTAGCGGGAGGTTCCGAGCAGTACTTC
CDR3aa: CASSTRLAGGSEQYF
j_gene: TRBJ2-7
abundance: .
v_gene: TRBV6-5
d_gene: TRBD2

CDR3nt: TGTGCCAGTAGTATCGAAGCGGACAGGGTCGGAATCTACGAGCAGTACTTC
CDR3aa: CASSIEADRVGIYEQYF
j_gene: TRBJ2-7
abundance: .
v_gene: TRBV19
d_gene: TRBD1

CDR3nt: TGTGCCAGCAGCGTAGGCTTAGCGGGACGGCATGAGCAGTTCTTC
CDR3aa: CASSVGLAGRHEQFF
j_gene: TRBJ2-1
abundance: .
v_gene: TRBV9
d_gene: TRBD2

CDR3nt: TGCGCCAGCAGTGAGACAAGGTACCAAGAGACCCAGTACTTC
CDR3aa: CASSETRYQETQYF
j_gene: TRBJ2-5
abundance: once
v_gene: TRBV10-2
d_gene: .

CDR3nt: TGTGCCACCAAAGCGGGAGCGAACACCGGGGAGCTGTTTTTT
CDR3aa: CATKAGANTGELFF
j_gene: TRBJ2-2
abundance: once
v_gene: TRBV2
d_gene: TRBD2

CDR3nt: TGTGCCAGCGATCCCCAGGGGCAATCCTCCTACACCTTC
CDR3aa: CASDPQGQSSYTF
j_gene: TRBJ1-2
abundance: .
v_gene: TRBV2
d_gene: .

CDR3nt: TGTGCCAGCAGCCAAGATCGCCGGGGTACCGCTTTCTTT
CDR3aa: CASSQDRRGTAFF
j_gene: TRBJ1-1
abundance: .
v_gene: TRBV3-1
d_gene: .

CDR3nt: TGTGCCAGCAGCCAAGAGCAGGGAGGCTACACCTTC
CDR3aa: CASSQEQGGYTF
j_gene: TRBJ1-2
abundance: once
v_gene: TRBV3-1
d_gene: .

CDR3nt: TGCAGTCGGGACAGGGATTTGCAGCCCCAGCATTTT
CDR3aa: CSRDRDLQPQHF
j_gene: TRBJ1-5
abundance: .
v_gene: TRBV20-1
d_gene: TRBD1

CDR3nt: TGTGCCAGCAGTTTGCTAGCCCAAGAGACCCAGTACTTC
CDR3aa: CASSLLAQETQYF
j_gene: TRBJ2-5
abundance: .
v_gene: TRBV27
d_gene: .

CDR3nt: TGTGCCTGGGCCTTAGGGATGTACACTGAAGCTTTCTTT
CDR3aa: CAWALGMYTEAFF
j_gene: TRBJ1-1
abundance: .
v_gene: TRBV30
d_gene: .

CDR3nt: TGTGCCAGCAGGACCGGGACAGAGTTGAACACTGAAGCTTTCTTT
CDR3aa: CASRTGTELNTEAFF
j_gene: TRBJ1-1
abundance: .
v_gene: TRBV5-4
d_gene: TRBD1

CDR3nt: TGTGCCAGCAGTCGGACATCGGGCTACACCTTC
CDR3aa: CASSRTSGYTF
j_gene: TRBJ1-2
abundance: .
v_gene: TRBV5-6
d_gene: .

CDR3nt: TGTGCCAGCAGCTTACGTAGCGGGAGGTTTACAATTGAGCAGTTCTTC
CDR3aa: CASSLRSGRFTIEQFF
j_gene: TRBJ2-1
abundance: .
v_gene: TRBV7-9
d_gene: TRBD2

CDR3nt: TGTGCCAGCAGTGGAACATTCGAAGATACGCAGTATTTT
CDR3aa: CASSGTFEDTQYF
j_gene: TRBJ2-3
abundance: .
v_gene: TRBV6-1
d_gene: .

CDR3nt: TGTGCCAGCAGTTTATGGGGGACTAGCGGGAGACGGGGCACAGATACGCAGTATTTT
CDR3aa: CASSLWGTSGRRGTDTQYF
j_gene: TRBJ2-3
abundance: .
v_gene: TRBV27
d_gene: TRBD2

CDR3nt: TGTGCCAGCAGCAACCCCGGGACGGTAAACACCGGGGAGCTGTTTTTT
CDR3aa: CASSNPGTVNTGELFF
j_gene: TRBJ2-2
abundance: .
v_gene: TRBV11-3
d_gene: .

CDR3nt: TGTGCCAGCAGCTCTAGGAGTCAAGAGACCCAGTACTTC
CDR3aa: CASSSRSQETQYF
j_gene: TRBJ2-5
abundance: .
v_gene: TRBV7-2
d_gene: .

CDR3nt: TGTGCCAGCACCATAAGGCAGGGAAGTACTCCGGCAACTAATGAAAAACTGTTTTTT
CDR3aa: CASTIRQGSTPATNEKLFF
j_gene: TRBJ1-4
abundance: once
v_gene: TRBV7-9
d_gene: .

CDR3nt: TGTGCCACCAGCGCCAGACGGGGGATCCGTTCATTTTCCTACGAGCAGTACTTC
CDR3aa: CATSARRGIRSFSYEQYF
j_gene: TRBJ2-7
abundance: .
v_gene: TRBV15
d_gene: .

CDR3nt: TGTGCGTCTCAGCAAGACCCCCAGGGGGACACTGAAGCTTTCTTT
CDR3aa: CASQQDPQGDTEAFF
j_gene: TRBJ1-1
abundance: .
v_gene: TRBV3-1
d_gene: TRBD1

CDR3nt: TGTGCCATCAGTAGGACTAGCGGGACCTACAATGAGCAGTTCTTC
CDR3aa: CAISRTSGTYNEQFF
j_gene: TRBJ2-1
abundance: .
v_gene: TRBV10-3
d_gene: TRBD2

CDR3nt: TGTGCCAGCTCACCACTCGCAGGGTTTTACGAGCAGTACTTC
CDR3aa: CASSPLAGFYEQYF
j_gene: TRBJ2-7
abundance: .
v_gene: TRBV18
d_gene: .

CDR3nt: TGTGCCAGCAGCCCTAGGGGGGGGCCTAGTAAGGATGAGCAGTTCTTC
CDR3aa: CASSPRGGPSKDEQFF
j_gene: TRBJ2-1
abundance: .
v_gene: TRBV21-1
d_gene: .

CDR3nt: TGTGCCAGCAGTTTAATGCAGGGTCGAGCCGAGCAGTACTTC
CDR3aa: CASSLMQGRAEQYF
j_gene: TRBJ2-7
abundance: .
v_gene: TRBV12-3/TRBV12-4
d_gene: .

CDR3nt: TGTGCCATCAGGACAGGGGGTTCACTCGAGCAGTACTTC
CDR3aa: CAIRTGGSLEQYF
j_gene: TRBJ2-7
abundance: .
v_gene: TRBV10-3
d_gene: TRBD1

CDR3nt: TGTGCCAGCAGACCCAGCGGGGACCCCTACGAGCAGTACTTC
CDR3aa: CASRPSGDPYEQYF
j_gene: TRBJ2-7
abundance: .
v_gene: TRBV28
d_gene: TRBD2

CDR3nt: TGTGCCAGCAGTGACCGGGTGGCCACCCCCTGGGGCTACACCTTC
CDR3aa: CASSDRVATPWGYTF
j_gene: TRBJ1-2
abundance: .
v_gene: TRBV25-1
d_gene: .

CDR3nt: TGTGCCAGCAGCTTCACCGGGGGCAACACCAGGGATTTGTGGGAGACCCAGTACTTC
CDR3aa: CASSFTGGNTRDLWETQYF
j_gene: TRBJ2-5
abundance: .
v_gene: TRBV7-9
d_gene: .

CDR3nt: TGTGCCAGCAGTTTTGGCCGGGAGGCTCGGGGTACCGGGGAGCTGTTTTTT
CDR3aa: CASSFGREARGTGELFF
j_gene: TRBJ2-2
abundance: .
v_gene: TRBV28
d_gene: TRBD2

CDR3nt: TGCGCCAGCAGCCAAGTAGGAATAGCGGGAGCTACGAACACCGGGGAGCTGTTTTTT
CDR3aa: CASSQVGIAGATNTGELFF
j_gene: TRBJ2-2
abundance: .
v_gene: TRBV4-1
d_gene: TRBD2